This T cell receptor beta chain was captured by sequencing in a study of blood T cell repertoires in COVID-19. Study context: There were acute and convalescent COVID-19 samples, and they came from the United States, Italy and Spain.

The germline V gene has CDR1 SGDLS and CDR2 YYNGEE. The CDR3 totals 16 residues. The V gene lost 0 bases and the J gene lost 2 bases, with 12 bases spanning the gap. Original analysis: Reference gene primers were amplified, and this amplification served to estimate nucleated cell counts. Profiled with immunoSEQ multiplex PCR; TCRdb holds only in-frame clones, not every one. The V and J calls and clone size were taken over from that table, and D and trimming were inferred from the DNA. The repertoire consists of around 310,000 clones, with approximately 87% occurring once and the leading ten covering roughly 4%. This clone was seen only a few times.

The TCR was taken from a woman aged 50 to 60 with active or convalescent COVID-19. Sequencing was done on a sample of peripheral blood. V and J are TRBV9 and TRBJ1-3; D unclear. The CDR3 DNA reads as TGTGCCAGCAGCGTAGAGGGAGTGGGCGCTGGAAACACCATATATTTT. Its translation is CASSVEGVGAGNTIYF.